This T cell receptor (beta chain) came from a study of PD-1 blockade in classical Hodgkin lymphoma. The V end was cut by 1 base, the J end by 12 bases, with 12 bases between. Per germline, CDR1 MNHNY and CDR2 SVGAGI (reference sequence). The CDR3 length is 12 residues. For this clone: Antigen: not known.

Each patient experienced a relapse that followed autologous stem cell transplantation, and brentuximab vedotin exposure varied. Repertoires were generated with immunoSEQ multiplex PCR, while TCRdb's copy carries only in-frame clones and drops some. The sample holds about 58,000 clones, 88% seen once. Study-wide findings and caveats: Before treatment, complete responders showed about the same diversity as newly diagnosed patients.

The gene calls are TRBV6-6 and TRBJ2-5; the D gene could be TRBD1 or TRBD2 (5 bases each). The clonotype was recovered from a human donor with classical Hodgkin lymphoma. The source was peripheral blood mononuclear cells (PBMCs), collected before the second cycle of nivolumab. The chain's CDR3 is CASSYLPGRKYF. For the CDR3, the DNA is TGTGCCAGCAGTTACTTACCGGGACGTAAGTACTTC.